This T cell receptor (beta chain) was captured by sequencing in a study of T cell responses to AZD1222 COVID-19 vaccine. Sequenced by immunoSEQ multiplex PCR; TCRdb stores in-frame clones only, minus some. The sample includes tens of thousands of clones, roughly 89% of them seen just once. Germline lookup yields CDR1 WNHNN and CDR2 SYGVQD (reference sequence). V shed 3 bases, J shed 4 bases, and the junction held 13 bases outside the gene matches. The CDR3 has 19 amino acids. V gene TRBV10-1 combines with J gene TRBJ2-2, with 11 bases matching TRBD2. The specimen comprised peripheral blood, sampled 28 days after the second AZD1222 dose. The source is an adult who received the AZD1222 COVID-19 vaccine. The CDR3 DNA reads TGCGCCAGCAGTGACCCGGGACTAGCGGCAGGAAGTTTCACCGGGGAGCTGTTTTTT. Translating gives CASSDPGLAAGSFTGELFF.